Listed here is a single T cell receptor (beta chain). In Cohort 3, a recovered donor had either two negative PCRs, clearance, or symptom resolution. The germline V and J ends were trimmed by 1 base and 9 bases, with 13 bases remaining between them. The CDR3 totals 14 residues. Germline V gives CDR1 LNHNV, CDR2 YYDKDF (reference sequence). The sample comes from a study of blood T cell repertoires in COVID-19. Study-wide background: Sites across the United States, Italy and Spain contributed samples from acute and convalescent COVID-19.

In the authors' workflow: Estimates of nucleated cell counts were drawn from the amplification of reference gene primers. Assay: immunoSEQ multiplex PCR; the TCRdb copy retains only in-frame clones and omits some. V, J and clone size are taken as reported in that table, and D and trimming were inferred from the DNA itself. The sample lists 200,000 to 300,000 clones; 86% were seen once. The clonotype was recovered from a woman aged 45-65 years who had recovered from COVID-19. The material sequenced was PBMCs or T cells enriched from blood (not recorded which). The chain has TRBV15 and TRBJ1-5, with D perhaps TRBD1 (6 bases). CDR3 amino acids: CATSRGKQGSPQHF. The CDR3 DNA sequence: TGTGCCACCAGCAGAGGGAAACAGGGATCGCCCCAGCATTTT.